Shown below are 6 T cell receptor beta chains from a single sample sequenced in a study of OX40 agonist ivuxolimab in advanced cancers. Library prep was done by the immunoSEQ multiplex PCR assay. TCRdb took over this immuneACCESS table, retaining in-frame rearrangements with V and J assigned. Such tables are incomplete; in checked studies, under half of the missing clones stem from an unresolved V gene, and the remainder is unexplained. This sample gives tens of thousands of clones in total; roughly nine tenths of them show up just once. The ten largest account for 9% to 10% of the sample. Sequencing was performed on CD4+ or CD8+ T cells sorted from blood, taken in a trial of the OX40 agonist ivuxolimab. Every receptor here comes from an adult with an advanced solid tumor such as melanoma, head and neck, liver or kidney cancer.

This sequence joins TRBV7-9 and TRBJ2-3; no clear D gene. The CDR3 loop spans 15 amino acids. Germline V lookup: CDR1 SEHNR, CDR2 FQNEAQ (reference sequence). Between the trimmed V and J ends, which lost 5 bases and 2 bases, there was a span of 14 bases. In DNA, the CDR3 is TGTGCCAGCAGCCAGAACCCGGCTTCCACAGATACGCAGTATTTT. This sequence encodes CASSQNPASTDTQYF.

This clone was observed a single time. The V call is TRBV5-6, the J call TRBJ2-2; possibly TRBD1 for D (6 bases). The germline gives CDR1 SGHDT, CDR2 YYEEEE. V dropped 4 bases and J dropped 5 bases, with 18 bases sitting between them. The CDR3 contains 16 residues. The CDR3 nucleotides are TGTGCCAGCAGCATCACCCGGCAGGGGTGGACCGGGGAGCTGTTTTTT. It codes for CASSITRQGWTGELFF.

The genes are TRBV10-3 and TRBJ1-2; D is unresolved. The V end was cut by 4 bases, the J end by 4 bases, with 7 bases between. The CDR3 has 12 residues. Germline CDR1 ENHRY, CDR2 SYGVKD. CDR3 sequence (DNA): TGTGCCATCAGTGCCCCCACCTATGGCTACACCTTC. Translation gives CAISAPTYGYTF.

The chain's CDR3 is CASSQESTGWEQYF. As DNA, the CDR3 is TGTGCCAGCAGCCAAGAATCCACAGGGTGGGAGCAGTACTTC. V gene TRBV4-2 combines with J gene TRBJ2-7, with D possibly TRBD1 on 6 matching bases. The length of the CDR3 is 14 residues. V was shortened by 0 bases and J by 7 bases, with 13 bases between the two germline ends. The germline gives CDR1 LGHNA, CDR2 YNFKEQ.

The rearrangement joins TRBV28 to TRBJ2-5; 7 bases align to TRBD2. CDR3 length: 16 residues. CDR1 and CDR2 (germline): MDHEN, SYDVKM. V shed 3 bases, J shed 6 bases, and the junction held 13 bases outside the gene matches. This CDR3 reads CASSLGGSRAWKTQYF. In nucleotides, the CDR3 is TGTGCCAGCAGTTTGGGAGGGTCGAGGGCATGGAAGACCCAGTACTTC. Variable domain in full (rest from reference TRBV28 and TRBJ2-5): DVKVTQSSRYLVKRTGEKVFLECVQDMDHENMFWYRQDPGLGLRLIYFSYDVKMKEKGDIPEGYSVSREKKERFSLILESASTNQTSMYLCASSLGGSRAWKTQYFGPGTRLLVL.

The V and J genes are TRBV27 and TRBJ2-2; 9 bases align to TRBD1. With V trimmed by 6 bases and J by 4 bases, 15 bases remained unmatched. Germline-derived CDR1 and CDR2 are MNHEY and SMNVEV (reference sequence). This CDR3 contains 18 residues. The CDR3 bases are TGTGCCAGCAGCTTTTTTAGCCCGGGACAGGGAGGCACCGGGGAGCTGTTTTTT. It is translated as CASSFFSPGQGGTGELFF.